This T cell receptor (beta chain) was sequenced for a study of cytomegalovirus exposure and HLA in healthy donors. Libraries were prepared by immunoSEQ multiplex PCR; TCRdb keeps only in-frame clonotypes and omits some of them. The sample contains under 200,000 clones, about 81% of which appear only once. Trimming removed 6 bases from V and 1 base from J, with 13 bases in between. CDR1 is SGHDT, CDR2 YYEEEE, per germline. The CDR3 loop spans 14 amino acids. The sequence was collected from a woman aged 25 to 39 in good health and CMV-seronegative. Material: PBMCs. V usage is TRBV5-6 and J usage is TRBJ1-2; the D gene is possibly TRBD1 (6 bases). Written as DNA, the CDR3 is TGTGCCAGCAAATCAGGGGCTTTTAACTATGGCTACACCTTC. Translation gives CASKSGAFNYGYTF.